Listed here are 5 T cell receptor beta chains from one sample, sequenced in a study of identical twins. Via MiXCR, TCRdb re-called the 5' RACE reads, giving one row per CDR3 protein. The sample yields about 530,000 distinct CDR3 sequences, approximately 20% seen once. The sample was also reused in another study, on yellow fever vaccine responses in identical twins.

The sample was CD4+ T cells sorted from blood. The receptors here all came from a young woman in good health.

This clonotype was counted between two and nine times. The chain employs TRBV6-1 and TRBJ2-6, with D maybe TRBD2 (6 bases). The CDR3 has 15 amino acids. V lost 6 bases and J 0 bases, leaving 9 bases between the germline ends. Germline loops: CDR1 MNHNS, CDR2 SASEGT. The CDR3 DNA reads TGTGCCAGCAGCACCGGGAGCTCTGGGGCCAACGTCCTGACTTTC. This gives the protein CASSTGSSGANVLTF.

This clonotype has just a few counts. This sequence joins TRBV6-5 and TRBJ2-7, with a weak D call TRBD2 (6 bases). CDR1 is MNHEY and CDR2 is SVGAGI in the germline V gene. V lost 2 bases and J lost 6, with 14 bases in between. This CDR3 contains 14 residues. CDR3 DNA: TGTGCCAGCAGTTACACGGCTAGCGAAGCCGAGCAGTACTTC. Protein product: CASSYTASEAEQYF.

The chain recombines TRBV27 with TRBJ1-5; a weak D match, TRBD1 (5 bases). The CDR3 is 14 amino acids. Trimming pared 5 bases from V and 3 bases from J, leaving 11 bases between. CDR1 is MNHEY, CDR2 SMNVEV, per germline (reference sequence). For the CDR3, the DNA is TGTGCCAGCAGTCCTCCGGGACCCAATCAGCCCCAGCATTTT. It translates to CASSPPGPNQPQHF.

This chain connects TRBV27 to TRBJ1-4; 10 bases are shared with TRBD1. Trimming removed 6 bases from V and 0 bases from J; junction bases left unmatched: 10. CDR1 is MNHEY, CDR2 SMNVEV, per germline (reference sequence). The CDR3 spans 18 residues. The CDR3 nucleotides read TGTGCCAGCAGCCCGCGGACAGGGGGATTTACAACTAATGAAAAACTGTTTTTT. It is translated as CASSPRTGGFTTNEKLFF.

V usage is TRBV19 and J usage is TRBJ2-6, with D unresolved. Germline CDR1 is LNHDA and CDR2 is SQIVND (reference sequence). This CDR3 spans 13 amino acids. The V gene lost 3 bases and the J gene lost 2 bases, with 2 bases spanning the gap. The chain's CDR3 is CASSMTGANVLTF. CDR3 DNA sequence: TGTGCCAGTAGTATGACTGGGGCCAACGTCCTGACTTTC.